The 18 T cell receptor beta chains below were found in one sample sequenced in a study of blood T cell repertoires in COVID-19 (dated by TCRdb to about 2020). Library prep was done by the immunoSEQ multiplex PCR assay. The table comes from immuneACCESS by way of TCRdb, which keeps in-frame sequences with V and J called. Part of the clones is missing from these tables; in studies checked, under half for an unresolved V gene and the rest for unknown reasons. Recorded for this sample are 40,000 to 50,000 clones; around 90% of them occurred a single time. The ten largest clones capture 6% to 6.5% of the sample. The sequenced sample consisted of peripheral blood. All receptors derive from a man between 65 and 85 years old with active COVID-19.

Here the CDR3 reads CASSLGGGGPNEKLFF. The CDR3 bases are TGTGCCAGCAGTCTAGGCGGAGGAGGGCCCAATGAAAAACTGTTTTTT. The chain is built from TRBV28 and TRBJ1-4; D ambiguous. CDR3 length equals 16 residues. The germline V gene encodes CDR1 MDHEN and CDR2 SYDVKM. V dropped 5 bases and J dropped 5 bases, with 18 bases sitting between them. Filled out from reference TRBV28 and TRBJ1-4, the complete variable domain reads DVKVTQSSRYLVKRTGEKVFLECVQDMDHENMFWYRQDPGLGLRLIYFSYDVKMKEKGDIPEGYSVSREKKERFSLILESASTNQTSMYLCASSLGGGGPNEKLFFGSGTQLSVL.

This clone was seen just once. The V and J genes are TRBV5-4 and TRBJ2-1; 11 nucleotides match TRBD2. The germline CDR1 and CDR2 sequences are SGHNT and YYREEE (reference sequence). CDR3 length: 17 amino acids. J gave up 0 bases and V 3 bases, and 5 bases lay outside the gene matches. This CDR3 is CASSSGTSGSSYNEQFF. The CDR3 DNA reads TGTGCCAGCAGCTCCGGGACTAGCGGTTCCTCCTACAATGAGCAGTTCTTC.

The chain has TRBV28 and TRBJ2-5, with TRBD1 as a possible D gene (7 bases). The CDR3 contains 14 residues. CDR1 and CDR2 (germline): MDHEN, SYDVKM. V lost 1 base and J 5 bases, leaving 11 bases between the germline ends. The CDR3 region has the DNA TGTGCCAGCAGTTTATTTGCAGGGGGGGAGACCCAGTACTTC. As protein: CASSLFAGGETQYF.

The chain is built from TRBV6-5 and TRBJ2-7; TRBD2 matches 7 bases. The CDR3 is made up of 13 amino acids. CDR1 and CDR2 from the germline V gene are MNHEY and SVGAGI. V lost 6 bases to trimming and J lost 2 bases; unmatched junction nucleotides: 4. The chain's CDR3 is CASSRDYPYEQYF. As DNA, the CDR3 is TGTGCCAGCAGCCGGGACTATCCCTACGAGCAGTACTTC.

The chain combines TRBV6-6 with TRBJ1-1; 8 nucleotides match TRBD1. Trimming cost V 4 bases and J 6 bases; bases outside gene matches: 7. CDR3 length: 14 residues. CDR1 MNHNY and CDR2 SVGAGI come from the germline V gene (reference sequence). The DNA of the CDR3 is TGTGCCAGCAGTTCCGGACAGGGTAGCGCTGAAGCTTTCTTT. Its protein product is CASSSGQGSAEAFF.

The chain carries TRBV30 and TRBJ1-5; D is unresolved. Trimming took 2 bases from V and 7 from J, leaving 15 bases between them. The germline gives CDR1 GTSNPN, CDR2 SVGIG (reference sequence). CDR3 length equals 14 residues. CDR3 nucleotide sequence: TGTGCCTGGAGTCTTCCCTTGTCGGGACAGCCCCAGCATTTT. The encoded protein is CAWSLPLSGQPQHF.

V and J are TRBV6-2 or TRBV6-3 and TRBJ2-2; no definite D call. V lost 6 bases and J 7 bases, leaving 9 bases between the germline ends. The CDR3 totals 12 residues. Germline values: CDR1 MNHEY, CDR2 SVGEGT. CDR3 region: CASSNNGGELFF. The CDR3 DNA reads as TGTGCCAGCAGCAATAACGGCGGGGAGCTGTTTTTT.

The rearrangement links TRBV7-9 to TRBJ1-1, with D possibly matching TRBD1 (5 bases). CDR1 and CDR2 (germline): SEHNR, FQNEAQ (reference sequence). V lost 4 bases and J lost 0, with 6 bases in between. The CDR3 is 13 residues long. CDR3 nucleotide sequence: TGTGCCAGCAGCTCAGGGCTGAACACTGAAGCTTTCTTT. Its translation is CASSSGLNTEAFF.

The gene calls are TRBV6-1 and TRBJ1-2; 7 bases match TRBD1. J lost 12 bases, V lost 2 bases, and 12 bases had no gene match. The V gene's germline CDR1 is MNHNS and CDR2 SASEGT. The CDR3 is 14 amino acids. Written as DNA, the CDR3 is TGTGCCAGCAGTGAACTCCCGGGACAGACCGTGAACACCTTC. Its protein is CASSELPGQTVNTF.

The rearrangement joins TRBV24-1 to TRBJ2-5, with a possible D match to TRBD1 (5 bases). This CDR3 is built from 14 residues. V was pared by 1 base and J by 2 bases, with 7 bases between. Germline assignment: CDR1 KGHDR and CDR2 SFDVKD. This CDR3 reads CATSDFKGQETQYF. In nucleotides, the CDR3 is TGTGCCACCAGTGATTTTAAGGGGCAAGAGACCCAGTACTTC.

CDR3 protein: CASSLAGGGPYEQYF. The CDR3 nucleotides are TGTGCCAGCAGCTTGGCAGGGGGCGGACCCTACGAGCAGTACTTC. The gene calls are TRBV5-4 and TRBJ2-7; the match to TRBD1 covers 8 bases. This CDR3 is 15 amino acids long. V was pared by 0 bases and J by 2 bases, with 4 bases of the junction left unmatched. Germline V lookup: CDR1 SGHNT, CDR2 YYREEE (reference sequence).

This clone was counted only a few times. This chain uses TRBV3-1 (or the pseudogene TRBV3-2) with TRBJ1-5; TRBD1 matches 9 bases. The V gene end was trimmed by 0 bases and the J gene end by 4 bases; junction bases not matched to a gene: 4. The V gene's germline CDR1 is LGHDT and CDR2 YNNKEL (reference sequence). The CDR3 has 16 amino acids. This CDR3 reads CASSQEGQGFNQPQHF. The DNA for the CDR3 is TGTGCCAGCAGCCAAGAGGGACAGGGTTTTAATCAGCCCCAGCATTTT.

The rearrangement joins TRBV18 to TRBJ2-2; 9 bases fit TRBD1. The V segment lost 8 bases and the J segment 2 bases; nucleotides outside the gene matches: 6. The CDR3 extends over 15 amino acids. CDR1 and CDR2 from the germline V gene are KGHSH and LQKENI. Written as DNA, the CDR3 is TGTGCCAGCCGTGGACAGGGGATCAACACCGGGGAGCTGTTTTTT. Amino acid sequence: CASRGQGINTGELFF.

The V gene is TRBV20-1, the J gene TRBJ1-6, with D hard to call. Germline CDR1 and CDR2: DFQATT and SNEGSKA (reference sequence). The V and J ends lost 2 bases and 6 bases respectively, with 2 bases between them. The CDR3 is made up of 11 amino acids. CDR3 residues: CSARLNSPLHF. The CDR3 DNA is TGCAGTGCTAGACTTAATTCACCCCTCCACTTT.

The genes are TRBV5-4 and TRBJ2-3; 7 bases line up with TRBD2. The CDR3 spans 18 residues. Germline assignment: CDR1 SGHNT and CDR2 YYREEE (reference sequence). Losses at the gene ends were 4 bases for V and 2 bases for J; bases not matched to a gene: 16. CDR3 region: CASSQASLRGMHTDTQYF. The CDR3 region has the DNA TGTGCCAGCAGCCAGGCCTCTTTGCGGGGGATGCACACAGATACGCAGTATTTT.

The V gene is TRBV28, the J gene TRBJ1-2; 9 bases are a match to TRBD1. V lost 2 bases, J lost 2 bases, and 6 bases stayed unmatched. From germline, CDR1 is MDHEN and CDR2 SYDVKM. The CDR3 is 16 residues long. CDR3 nucleotides: TGTGCCAGCAGTTTAACACAGGGGGCAGGAAACTATGGCTACACCTTC. As protein: CASSLTQGAGNYGYTF.

This rearrangement joins TRBV19 to TRBJ2-7, with TRBD1 matching over 7 bases. The CDR3 sequence is 12 residues long. Looked up from germline, CDR1 is LNHDA and CDR2 is SQIVND (reference sequence). V trimming: 6 bases; J trimming: 6 bases; junction bases outside the gene matches: 5. DNA for the CDR3: TGTGCCAGTAGCGAGACAGGGTCCGAGCAGTACTTC. Protein: CASSETGSEQYF. Complete variable domain (other parts from reference TRBV19 and TRBJ2-7): DGGITQSPKYLFRKEGQNVTLSCEQNLNHDAMYWYRQDPGQGLRLIYYSQIVNDFQKGDIAEGYSVSREKKESFPLTVTSAQKNPTAFYLCASSETGSEQYFGPGTRLTVT.

The chain joins TRBV11-2 to TRBJ2-7; tentative D call: TRBD1 (6 bases). The V end was cut by 1 base, the J end by 0 bases, with 13 bases between. Germline V gene lookup returns CDR1 SGHAT and CDR2 FQNNGV. The CDR3 is 16 amino acids. CDR3 bases: TGTGCCAGCAGCTTAGGATCCGGGACACTCTCCTACGAGCAGTACTTC. The encoded protein is CASSLGSGTLSYEQYF.